This T cell receptor beta chain was captured by sequencing in a study of cytomegalovirus exposure and HLA in healthy donors. 13 Jbeta primers and 60 Vbeta primers were used for the PCR. The table came from immunoSEQ multiplex PCR; TCRdb's copy has only in-frame clones and leaves some out. In the table there are 50,000 to 70,000 clones, roughly 80% of which are singletons. CDR1 is SGHVS, CDR2 FQNEAQ, per germline. The CDR3 has 14 residues. V lost 1 base to trimming and J lost 4 bases, with 10 bases between them. The clonotype was recovered from a girl under 18 in good health and CMV-seropositive. The sample taken for sequencing was PBMCs. V and J are TRBV7-8 and TRBJ1-2; D not certain. The CDR3 nucleotides read TGTGCCAGCAGCTTAGGCGGGCTCGGCTATGGCTACACCTTC. Translating gives CASSLGGLGYGYTF.